Listed here is a single TCR beta chain. This sample is part of a study of blood T cell repertoires in COVID-19. Study details: PBMCs, B-cell-depleted T cells, or T cells were the source of the cDNA or gDNA that made up the material.

Original processing notes: Reference gene primers were amplified, and this amplification served to estimate nucleated cell counts. Method: immunoSEQ multiplex PCR; TCRdb's copy keeps in-frame clones and lacks some. D and trimming were read from the DNA, whereas the V and J calls and clone size are those reported in that table. In the table there are under 150,000 clones, over 70% of which are singletons. This CDR3 is built from 15 residues. V lost 6 bases and J lost 4, with 21 bases in between. Germline V gene sequence: CDR1 SQVTM, CDR2 ANQGSEA. The chain has TRBV29-1 and TRBJ1-1; D may be TRBD1 (5 bases). The sequence was collected from a man aged 80 or over with acute or convalescent COVID-19. The sample taken for sequencing was peripheral blood. The CDR3 is CSVTAGLARPTEAFF. CDR3 nucleotides: TGCAGCGTCACCGCGGGGCTCGCTAGGCCCACTGAAGCTTTCTTT.